The 30 T cell receptor beta chains reported below all come from one sample, sequenced in a study of OX40 agonist ivuxolimab in advanced cancers. Method: immunoSEQ multiplex PCR; TCRdb's copy keeps in-frame clones and lacks some. The table includes 95,000 to 150,000 clones, about 93% detected once. The material sequenced was CD4+ or CD8+ T cells sorted from blood, taken in a trial of the OX40 agonist ivuxolimab. These receptors were collected from an adult with an advanced solid tumor such as melanoma, head and neck, liver or kidney cancer.

Here the CDR3 DNA reads TGTGCCAGCAGCTTAGAGGCTAGCGGAGGTAAGTACGAGCAGTACTTC. This sequence encodes CASSLEASGGKYEQYF. V and J are TRBV7-6 and TRBJ2-7; 7 bases are a match to TRBD2. CDR3 size: 16 residues. Trimming at V came to 1 base and at J to 4 bases, leaving 10 bases not matched to a gene. Germline V gives CDR1 SGHVS, CDR2 FNYEAQ.

The V gene is TRBV11-2, the J gene TRBJ2-2; D not certain. CDR3 size: 12 residues. CDR1 SGHAT and CDR2 FQNNGV come from the germline V gene. V lost 4 bases and J 4 bases, leaving 4 bases between the germline ends. CDR3: CASSWSTGELFF. CDR3 DNA: TGTGCCAGCAGCTGGAGCACCGGGGAGCTGTTTTTT.

This chain joins TRBV6-6 and TRBJ2-7, with TRBD2 identical over 7 bases. Germline CDR1 reads MNHNY; CDR2 reads SVGAGI (reference sequence). Trimming took 0 bases from V and 5 from J; bases not matched to a gene: 7. The CDR3 spans 15 residues. The CDR3 DNA reads as TGTGCCAGCAGTTACTCCGGGACTAAAGGGAACGAGCAGTACTTC. Translating gives CASSYSGTKGNEQYF.

The genes are TRBV5-1 and TRBJ2-2; D gene unclear. The V end was cut by 0 bases, the J end by 4 bases, with 7 bases between. The germline gives CDR1 SGHRS, CDR2 YFSETQ. The CDR3 runs 14 residues. CDR3 protein: CASSLAETTGELFF. The DNA for the CDR3 is TGCGCCAGCAGCTTGGCAGAGACCACCGGGGAGCTGTTTTTT.

V gene TRBV6-4 combines with J gene TRBJ1-5, with a possible D match to TRBD1 (5 bases). The ends were cut back, 2 bases at V and 7 bases at J, with 15 bases in the middle. Germline CDR1 and CDR2: MRHNA and SNTAGT. CDR3 length equals 15 residues. The CDR3 spells CASSDAGTACQPQHF. CDR3 sequence (DNA): TGTGCCAGCAGTGACGCCGGGACCGCTTGCCAGCCCCAGCATTTT.

The rearrangement links TRBV28 to TRBJ1-5, with no clear D. The CDR3 covers 15 residues. The V end was cut by 4 bases, the J end by 4 bases, with 14 bases between. The germline gives CDR1 MDHEN, CDR2 SYDVKM. The CDR3 region has the DNA TGTGCCAGCAGTTCCCCAAGCGTCAGTAATCAGCCCCAGCATTTT. It yields the protein CASSSPSVSNQPQHF.

The J gene is TRBJ2-3, the V gene TRBV5-1; the match to TRBD2 covers 8 bases. V was pared by 0 bases and J by 1 base, with 1 base of the junction left unmatched. Looked up from germline, CDR1 is SGHRS and CDR2 is YFSETQ. The CDR3 contains 15 residues. DNA of the CDR3: TGCGCCAGCAGCTTGGGAGCGGGGGGCACAGATACGCAGTATTTT. It yields the protein CASSLGAGGTDTQYF.

This chain joins TRBV28 and TRBJ2-2, with D uncertain. V was trimmed by 3 bases and J by 8 bases, leaving 4 bases between them. The CDR3 is 11 amino acids. Germline V lookup: CDR1 MDHEN, CDR2 SYDVKM. CDR3 region: CASSLRGELFF. The DNA for the CDR3 is TGTGCCAGCAGTTTGCGGGGGGAGCTGTTTTTT.

The DNA for the CDR3 is TGTGCCAGCAGCCCGGGGCGGGGGTTACAAGAGACCCAGTACTTC. Protein: CASSPGRGLQETQYF. This rearrangement joins TRBV11-3 to TRBJ2-5; 7 nucleotides agree with TRBD2. With V trimmed by 5 bases and J by 2 bases, 8 bases remained unmatched. The CDR3 sequence is 15 residues long. Germline V lookup: CDR1 SGHNT, CDR2 YENEEA.

The chain combines TRBV5-4 with TRBJ2-5; no reliable D call. V shed 1 base and J shed 3 bases, with 7 bases lying between them. Germline V gives CDR1 SGHNT, CDR2 YYREEE (reference sequence). The CDR3 sequence is 13 residues long. In DNA, the CDR3 is TGTGCCAGCAGCTTGCCTAGGGAAGAGACCCAGTACTTC. This sequence encodes CASSLPREETQYF.

This chain links TRBV28 with TRBJ1-2, with 7 bases fitting TRBD1. With V trimmed by 6 bases and J by 8 bases, 9 bases remained unmatched. Per germline, CDR1 MDHEN and CDR2 SYDVKM. The CDR3 totals 13 residues. CDR3 region: CASRTGNSRGYTF. The CDR3 region has the DNA TGTGCCAGCAGGACAGGGAACTCTAGGGGCTACACCTTC.

The chain links TRBV7-2 to TRBJ1-3; D is unclear. The CDR3 runs 16 residues. The V gene lost 1 base and the J gene lost 0 bases, with 10 bases spanning the gap. Per germline, CDR1 SGHTA and CDR2 FQGNSA. CDR3 coding DNA: TGTGCCAGCAGCTTAGGGCAGGTCCGCTCTGGAAACACCATATATTTT. Amino acid sequence: CASSLGQVRSGNTIYF. Filled out from reference TRBV7-2 and TRBJ1-3, the complete variable domain reads GAGVSQSPSNKVTEKGKDVELRCDPISGHTALYWYRQSLGQGLEFLIYFQGNSAPDKSGLPSDRFSAERTGGSVSTLTIQRTQQEDSAVYLCASSLGQVRSGNTIYFGEGSWLTVV.

The rearrangement joins TRBV28 to TRBJ2-1; 8 bases agree with TRBD1. The trim removed 6 bases at V and 7 bases at J, leaving 11 bases unmatched. The CDR3 consists of 15 residues. Germline CDR1 is MDHEN and CDR2 is SYDVKM. CDR3: CASSPPRDRMNEQFF. CDR3 sequence (DNA): TGTGCCAGCAGCCCACCCCGGGACAGGATGAATGAGCAGTTCTTC.

The gene calls are TRBV5-1 and TRBJ1-4; 9 bases are a match to TRBD1. V lost 0 bases to trimming and J lost 5 bases; unmatched junction nucleotides: 2. Germline V gene sequence: CDR1 SGHRS, CDR2 YFSETQ. CDR3 length equals 15 residues. In DNA form, the CDR3 reads TGCGCCAGCAGCTTGGGGGACAGGGTGAATGAAAAACTGTTTTTT. It yields the protein CASSLGDRVNEKLFF.

This chain connects TRBV6-5 to TRBJ1-2, with D perhaps TRBD1 (5 bases). The CDR3 extends over 11 amino acids. The germline gives CDR1 MNHEY, CDR2 SVGAGI. Trimming left V 2 bases short and J 10 bases short, with 8 bases between. The CDR3 is CASSYTGTYTF. The CDR3 DNA sequence: TGTGCCAGCAGTTACACCGGGACCTACACCTTC.

The rearrangement joins TRBV28 to TRBJ2-7, with 9 bases fitting TRBD1. Germline V gives CDR1 MDHEN, CDR2 SYDVKM. The CDR3 covers 15 residues. Germline trimming cut 8 bases from V and 3 bases from J; bases unmatched to any gene: 11. The CDR3 DNA follows: TGTGCCAGCGTTCGCCGGGACAGGGCTCTCTACGAGCAGTACTTC. Encoded protein: CASVRRDRALYEQYF.

V gene TRBV4-1 combines with J gene TRBJ1-3, with 7 bases lining up with TRBD1. The CDR3 is 16 amino acids. Germline V gene lookup returns CDR1 MGHRA and CDR2 YSYEKL. Germline trimming cut 1 base from V and 5 bases from J; bases unmatched to any gene: 8. CDR3 sequence: CASSQAQGLARNTIYF. In DNA, the CDR3 is TGCGCCAGCAGCCAAGCACAGGGGCTTGCAAGAAACACCATATATTTT.

This clone was recorded only once. The V gene is TRBV6-6, the J gene TRBJ1-2; TRBD1 agrees at 8 bases. The J segment lost 6 bases and the V segment lost 7 bases, leaving 4 bases of the junction unmatched. The CDR3 has 12 amino acids. CDR1 is MNHNY and CDR2 is SVGAGI in the germline V gene (reference sequence). CDR3 protein: CASTKTGDGYTF. The CDR3 region has the DNA TGTGCCAGCACCAAGACAGGGGATGGCTACACCTTC.

Remarks on this clone: The junction departs from the called germline gene at one end, perhaps through a read error. The rearrangement joins TRBV28 to TRBJ1-2, with D unresolved. This CDR3 spans 12 amino acids. From germline, CDR1 is MDHEN and CDR2 SYDVKM. DNA of the CDR3: TGTGCCAGCAGTTTAAACTATAGGAGTGGCCTCTTC. Protein product: CASSLNYRSGLF.

V is TRBV6-5 and J is TRBJ1-2; TRBD1 is a possible D gene (5 bases). Between the trimmed V and J ends, which lost 6 bases and 3 bases, there was a span of 14 bases. The CDR3 runs 14 residues. The germline V gene encodes CDR1 MNHEY and CDR2 SVGAGI. The CDR3: CASRLGGSDYGYTF. Here the CDR3 DNA reads TGTGCCAGCAGGTTGGGGGGGAGCGACTATGGCTACACCTTC.

V is TRBV6-5 and J is TRBJ1-1; D possibly corresponds to TRBD1 (5 bases). The germline V and J ends were trimmed by 0 bases and 6 bases, with 14 bases remaining between them. The CDR3 sequence is 15 residues long. Per germline, CDR1 MNHEY and CDR2 SVGAGI. CDR3 bases: TGTGCCAGCAGTTACTCGTCTAAGGGGCTGTCTGAAGCTTTCTTT. Its translation: CASSYSSKGLSEAFF.

The chain couples TRBV5-4 to TRBJ2-5; D is possibly TRBD1 (6 bases). V lost 4 bases, J lost 2 bases, and 21 bases lay in between. Germline CDR1 and CDR2: SGHNT and YYREEE (reference sequence). This CDR3 spans 17 amino acids. The CDR3 nucleotides are TGTGCCAGCAGCCCTCAAATCCCGACAGGAATTCAAGAGACCCAGTACTTC. Translation: CASSPQIPTGIQETQYF.

The sample holds one count of this clone. The chain has TRBV5-4 and TRBJ2-1, with TRBD2 matching 8 bases. The CDR3 has 14 amino acids. Germline lookup yields CDR1 SGHNT and CDR2 YYREEE (reference sequence). Trimming removed 1 base from V and 7 bases from J; junction bases left unmatched: 4. The CDR3 DNA sequence: TGTGCCAGCAGCTTGCGGGGGGGCTTTAATGAGCAGTTCTTC. Protein sequence: CASSLRGGFNEQFF.

This chain links TRBV19 with TRBJ2-6, with 8 bases that match TRBD1. J lost 0 bases, V lost 5 bases, and 6 bases had no gene match. Looked up from germline, CDR1 is LNHDA and CDR2 is SQIVND (reference sequence). The CDR3 has 17 residues. CDR3 DNA sequence: TGTGCCAGTAGTCCAGGACAGGGAAACTCTGGGGCCAACGTCCTGACTTTC. This gives the protein CASSPGQGNSGANVLTF.

The rearrangement uses TRBV18 and TRBJ2-7; 7 bases fit TRBD1. V gave up 2 bases and J gave up 1 base; unmatched junction bases: 2. Per the germline V gene, CDR1 is KGHSH and CDR2 is LQKENI. The CDR3 totals 14 residues. CDR3 DNA sequence: TGTGCCAGCTCACCAACCAGGGGGTCCTACGAGCAGTACTTC. Protein sequence: CASSPTRGSYEQYF. Full variable domain (remainder filled in from reference TRBV18 and TRBJ2-7): NAGVMQNPRHLVRRRGQEARLRCSPMKGHSHVYWYRQLPEEGLKFMVYLQKENIIDESGMPKERFSAEFPKEGPSILRIQQVVRGDSAAYFCASSPTRGSYEQYFGPGTRLTVT.

The chain recombines TRBV7-9 with TRBJ1-4; 7 bases line up with TRBD1. The CDR3 runs 16 residues. The trim removed 5 bases at V and 4 bases at J, leaving 10 bases unmatched. CDR1 is SEHNR, CDR2 FQNEAQ, per germline (reference sequence). The CDR3: CASSRAGQDFNEKLFF. CDR3 bases: TGTGCCAGCAGCAGGGCTGGACAGGACTTTAATGAAAAACTGTTTTTT.

The gene calls are TRBV7-2 and TRBJ2-7; D possibly uses TRBD1 or TRBD2 (5 bases each). The CDR3 has 15 residues. Germline V CDR1 and CDR2: SGHTA, FQGNSA. Trimming left V 1 base short and J 2 bases short, with 12 bases between. The CDR3 DNA is TGTGCCAGCAGCTTAGGGGGGACGGTCACCTACGAGCAGTACTTC. It yields the protein CASSLGGTVTYEQYF.

The genes are TRBV11-1 and TRBJ2-3; 7 bases align to TRBD1. V lost 5 bases and J lost 2; bases outside the gene matches: 7. CDR1 and CDR2 from the germline V gene are SGHAT and FQDESV (reference sequence). This CDR3 has 15 residues. The CDR3 nucleotides are TGTGCCAGCAGCCCTTTAGGGGGCTACACAGATACGCAGTATTTT. Translating it yields CASSPLGGYTDTQYF.

The chain employs TRBV4-2 and TRBJ2-3; 12 positions agree with TRBD2. The CDR3 contains 16 residues. Germline loops: CDR1 LGHNA, CDR2 YNFKEQ. J lost 7 bases, V lost 0 bases, and 5 bases had no gene match. This chain's CDR3 is CASSQDLAGGLNTQYF. CDR3 coding DNA: TGTGCCAGCAGCCAAGATCTAGCGGGGGGGCTGAATACGCAGTATTTT.

V is TRBV6-5 and J is TRBJ2-2; possibly TRBD2 for D (5 bases). Trimming removed 2 bases at V and 2 bases at J, with 9 bases between. The CDR3 length is 15 residues. Germline CDR1 reads MNHEY; CDR2 reads SVGAGI. CDR3 in amino acids: CASSYERVNTGELFF. The CDR3 nucleotides read TGTGCCAGCAGTTACGAGAGGGTAAACACCGGGGAGCTGTTTTTT.